This TCR beta chain is from a study of human T cells and chemical hapten exposure. The time point: patch test 2, 6 weeks after DPC sensitization. Treatment specified: therapeutic diphenylcyclopropenone sensitization with weekly scalp DPC. TCRdb re-derived calls from the RACE reads in MiXCR, one entry per CDR3 protein. The sample consists of hundreds of thousands of distinct CDR3 sequences, around 6% of them appearing once. Per germline, CDR1 LGHNA and CDR2 YNFKEQ. The CDR3 is 14 amino acids. Trimming pared 7 bases from V and 3 bases from J, leaving 12 bases between. This clonotype was obtained from a woman aged 18 to 35 with alopecia areata. Some clones in this sample may be carry-over from other donors' samples. The specimen was whole blood, collected in connection with sensitization to the hapten diphenylcyclopropenone (DPC). The chain recombines TRBV4-2 with TRBJ2-2, with TRBD1 as a possible D gene (5 bases). The CDR3 DNA is TGTGCCAGCAAGTCAGGGTCCGACACCGGGGAGCTGTTTTTT. Encoded protein: CASKSGSDTGELFF.